Each of the 22 T cell receptor beta chains below was sequenced from the same sample in a study of T cell repertoires in cytomegalovirus infection. In TCRdb, the reads were re-called with MiXCR into one record per CDR3 protein. The sample records some 350,000 distinct CDR3 sequences, around a third being singletons. For these TCRs, the target antigens are not known. The sequencing used cultured PBMCs, collected from culture after CMV antigen stimulation. The source is a human donor in good health (CMV status not recorded). Some clones in this sample may be carry-over from other donors' samples.

In this sample, this clonotype turned up many times. This chain connects TRBV7-2 to TRBJ2-1; TRBD2 aligns across 13 bases. V gave up 3 bases and J gave up 6 bases; unmatched junction bases: 2. Germline lookup yields CDR1 SGHTA and CDR2 FQGNSA. The CDR3 runs to 15 residues. CDR3 nucleotides: TGTGCCAGCAGCTTGACTAGCGGGAGGTTCAATGAGCAGTTCTTC. Its protein product is CASSLTSGRFNEQFF.

This chain joins TRBV6-2 or TRBV6-3 and TRBJ2-7; 8 positions match TRBD2. The CDR3 is 14 residues long. Germline V gene data show CDR1 as MNHEY and CDR2 as SVGEGT. The ends lost 7 bases at V and 4 bases at J; junction bases unmatched: 9. The CDR3 coding sequence is TGTGCCAGCACCAAGAGCGGGAGTGGTTACGAGCAGTACTTC. This gives the protein CASTKSGSGYEQYF.

The gene calls are TRBV7-2 and TRBJ1-5, with unresolved D. The CDR3 is made up of 14 amino acids. Trimming pared 6 bases from V and 0 bases from J, leaving 9 bases between. Germline CDR1 and CDR2: SGHTA and FQGNSA. As DNA, the CDR3 is TGTGCCAGCAGTCATGGCCTTAGCAATCAGCCCCAGCATTTT. As protein: CASSHGLSNQPQHF.

This clonotype was recorded many times. The chain is built from TRBV19 and TRBJ2-1; 8 positions agree with TRBD2. The CDR3 consists of 17 residues. Trimming took 0 bases from V and 3 from J; bases not matched to a gene: 7. Germline CDR1 reads LNHDA; CDR2 reads SQIVND (reference sequence). The CDR3 region has the DNA TGTGCCAGTAGTATAGATCTTTCTAGCGGGTACTACAATGAGCAGTTCTTC. This translates into CASSIDLSSGYYNEQFF.

V and J are TRBV5-1 and TRBJ2-2; D is ambiguous. In germline, CDR1 is SGHRS, CDR2 YFSETQ. The ends were cut back, 6 bases at V and 4 bases at J, with 13 bases in the middle. The CDR3 contains 14 residues. The CDR3, as DNA: TGCGCCAGCAAGATCCTATCCGTCACCGGGGAGCTGTTTTTT. Its protein is CASKILSVTGELFF.

This clonotype was detected only a few times. This chain joins TRBV19 and TRBJ1-1, with D perhaps matching TRBD1 (5 bases). From germline, CDR1 is LNHDA and CDR2 SQIVND (reference sequence). The CDR3 extends over 13 amino acids. Trimming shortened V by 3 bases and J by 6 bases, and 11 bases separated the two germline ends. In DNA form, the CDR3 reads TGTGCCAGTAGTATGACGGGACCAGCTGAAGCTTTCTTT. Its translation: CASSMTGPAEAFF.

The V and J genes are TRBV6-2 or TRBV6-3 and TRBJ2-5, with D unresolved. The CDR3 runs to 15 residues. Germline V gene data show CDR1 as MNHEY and CDR2 as SVGEGT. The germline V and J ends were trimmed by 6 bases and 4 bases, with 18 bases remaining between them. The CDR3 DNA sequence: TGTGCCAGCAGCAAGATAACTTTATCTTCAGAGACCCAGTACTTC. Its protein is CASSKITLSSETQYF.

The gene calls are TRBV11-2 and TRBJ1-4; 7 nucleotides match TRBD1. Germline V gene lookup returns CDR1 SGHAT and CDR2 FQNNGV. This CDR3 has 17 amino acids. Trimming removed 0 bases from V and 0 bases from J; junction bases left unmatched: 4. CDR3 protein: CASSLDPTGATNEKLFF. DNA for the CDR3: TGTGCCAGCAGCTTAGATCCTACAGGGGCAACTAATGAAAAACTGTTTTTT.

The chain uses TRBV19 and TRBJ2-3; 9 bases fit TRBD2. Germline V gene lookup returns CDR1 LNHDA and CDR2 SQIVND (reference sequence). The CDR3 covers 16 residues. Losses at the gene ends were 1 base for V and 3 bases for J; bases not matched to a gene: 5. The CDR3: CASSIVSGGATDTQYF. DNA for the CDR3: TGTGCCAGTAGTATAGTTAGCGGGGGAGCGACAGATACGCAGTATTTT.

The chain combines TRBV19 with TRBJ2-1; TRBD1 agrees at 11 bases. Germline CDR1 is LNHDA and CDR2 is SQIVND (reference sequence). Losses at the gene ends were 4 bases for V and 3 bases for J; bases not matched to a gene: 8. This CDR3 is built from 17 residues. CDR3 protein: CASSREPGTGGYNEQFF. CDR3 DNA: TGTGCCAGTAGTAGAGAACCCGGGACAGGGGGCTACAATGAGCAGTTCTTC.

The chain has TRBV28 and TRBJ2-2, with D maybe TRBD1 (6 bases). This CDR3 region has 14 residues. Deletions cut 4 bases from V and 5 bases from J, with 11 bases between. Germline V gene lookup returns CDR1 MDHEN and CDR2 SYDVKM. CDR3 region: CASSSGQRTGELFF. The DNA for the CDR3 is TGTGCCAGCAGTTCGGGACAACGAACCGGGGAGCTGTTTTTT.

This clonotype appeared many times. The J gene is TRBJ2-5, the V gene TRBV11-3, with 8 nucleotides matching TRBD2. V gave up 3 bases and J gave up 2 bases; unmatched junction bases: 5. CDR3 length equals 15 residues. The germline CDR1 and CDR2 sequences are SGHNT and YENEEA. CDR3 in amino acids: CASSFGGLDQETQYF. CDR3 nucleotides: TGTGCCAGCAGCTTTGGGGGACTAGATCAAGAGACCCAGTACTTC.

This clonotype was seen only a few times. In DNA, the CDR3 is TGTGCCAGACTTACAAGCGGGAGAATAACCTACAATGAGCAGTTCTTC. Encoded protein: CARLTSGRITYNEQFF. The V call is TRBV27, the J call TRBJ2-1, with TRBD2 identical over 8 bases. CDR3 length equals 16 residues. J was trimmed by 2 bases and V by 9 bases; bases with no gene match: 12. Germline V gene sequence: CDR1 MNHEY, CDR2 SMNVEV (reference sequence).

This clonotype was detected a few times. The chain recombines TRBV28 with TRBJ2-7; D is unclear. The germline CDR1 and CDR2 sequences are MDHEN and SYDVKM. The CDR3 has 15 amino acids. The V and J ends lost 3 bases and 7 bases respectively, with 19 bases between them. Here the CDR3 DNA reads TGTGCCAGCAGTTTGTGGGCGGAAATACCCGGAGAGCAGTACTTC. This encodes CASSLWAEIPGEQYF.

The rearrangement uses TRBV19 and TRBJ2-5; the D gene is possibly TRBD1 (6 bases). The CDR3 has 14 residues. The ends were cut back, 6 bases at V and 0 bases at J, with 11 bases in the middle. Germline V gene data show CDR1 as LNHDA and CDR2 as SQIVND (reference sequence). The DNA for the CDR3 is TGTGCCAGTAGCACAGGGCTGGACCAAGAGACCCAGTACTTC. Translation gives CASSTGLDQETQYF.

The J gene is TRBJ2-7, the V gene TRBV20-1, with TRBD2 matching over 7 bases. The CDR3 is made up of 15 amino acids. V shed 6 bases and J 0 bases; nucleotides not matched to a gene: 11. The germline CDR1 and CDR2 sequences are DFQATT and SNEGSKA (reference sequence). Here the CDR3 DNA reads TGCAGTGCCCAGTCTAGCGGTATAATCTCCTACGAGCAGTACTTC. This gives the protein CSAQSSGIISYEQYF.

This clonotype was detected a few times. The chain links TRBV7-9 to TRBJ2-1; weak D call: TRBD1 (6 bases). The CDR3 has 16 residues. The germline V and J ends were trimmed by 4 bases and 0 bases, with 13 bases remaining between them. CDR1 and CDR2 (germline): SEHNR, FQNEAQ (reference sequence). DNA of the CDR3: TGTGCCAGCAGCTCGCGAGACAGGAACTCCTACAATGAGCAGTTCTTC. Encoded protein: CASSSRDRNSYNEQFF.

This clonotype showed up many times. The genes are TRBV29-1 and TRBJ2-5; D possibly corresponds to TRBD2 (6 bases). The ends were cut back, 6 bases at V and 3 bases at J, with 17 bases in the middle. The germline CDR1 and CDR2 sequences are SQVTM and ANQGSEA. The CDR3 contains 14 residues. CDR3 protein: CSVAGSGAKETQYF. In DNA form, the CDR3 reads TGCAGCGTCGCAGGTAGCGGTGCGAAAGAGACCCAGTACTTC.

This chain joins TRBV7-8 and TRBJ2-1, with 12 bases identical to TRBD2. The V and J ends lost 5 bases and 9 bases, in that order; junction bases with no gene match: 8. The CDR3 covers 15 residues. Germline V lookup: CDR1 SGHVS, CDR2 FQNEAQ. CDR3 bases: TGTGCCAGCAGCCCCCTAGCGGGAGGGCCAGGTGAGCAGTTCTTC. Translation: CASSPLAGGPGEQFF.

This clonotype turned up a few times. The rearrangement links TRBV7-2 to TRBJ2-1; TRBD2 might be the D (6 bases). CDR1 SGHTA and CDR2 FQGNSA come from the germline V gene. CDR3 length equals 13 residues. V was shortened by 4 bases and J by 14 bases, with 18 bases between the two germline ends. Written as DNA, the CDR3 is TGTGCCAGCAGCTCCAATCCGGCGGGATTGAAGTTCTTC. It encodes CASSSNPAGLKFF.

This clonotype was seen many times. The chain employs TRBV7-2 and TRBJ2-3; TRBD2 matches 8 bases. Unmatched junction bases numbered 3, after V lost 1 base and J lost 3 bases. CDR3 size: 15 residues. CDR1 is SGHTA and CDR2 is FQGNSA in the germline V gene. The CDR3 sequence is CASSLGGRRTDTQYF. CDR3 bases: TGTGCCAGCAGCTTAGGCGGGAGGAGGACAGATACGCAGTATTTT.

This clonotype came up once. The CDR3 sequence: CASSFWESSYEQYF. CDR3 nucleotide sequence: TGTGCCAGCAGCTTTTGGGAATCGTCCTACGAGCAGTACTTC. The rearrangement uses TRBV7-9 and TRBJ2-7, with unresolved D. With 3 bases removed from V and 1 base from J, the gap between germline ends came to 10 bases. The CDR3 contains 14 residues. Germline CDR1 is SEHNR and CDR2 is FQNEAQ (reference sequence).